One sample yielded the 26 T cell receptor beta chains listed below, sequenced in a study of OX40 agonist ivuxolimab in advanced cancers. Libraries were prepared by immunoSEQ multiplex PCR; TCRdb keeps only in-frame clonotypes and omits some of them. The data hold about 97,000 clones, with approximately 87% observed a single time. The material was CD4+ or CD8+ T cells sorted from blood, obtained in a trial of the OX40 agonist ivuxolimab. The receptors shown here come from an adult with an advanced solid tumor such as melanoma, head and neck, liver or kidney cancer.

The chain carries TRBV30 and TRBJ1-6; D possibly corresponds to TRBD1 (6 bases). Germline values: CDR1 GTSNPN, CDR2 SVGIG (reference sequence). CDR3 length equals 11 residues. Trimming removed 4 bases from V and 15 bases from J, with 13 bases in between. CDR3 bases: TGTGCCTGGACCGTAGGGGGTGTCCTCCACTTT. Its translation is CAWTVGGVLHF.

The CDR3 is CASVSGEGYEQYF. CDR3 DNA sequence: TGTGCCAGCGTCTCAGGGGAGGGATACGAGCAGTACTTC. The V gene is TRBV2, the J gene TRBJ2-7; weak D call: TRBD2 (7 bases). Trimming took off 8 bases at V and 4 bases at J, with 15 bases between the two ends. The CDR3 runs 13 residues. Germline CDR1 SNHLY, CDR2 FYNNEI. Full variable domain (missing parts from reference TRBV2 and TRBJ2-7): EPEVTQTPSHQVTQMGQEVILRCVPISNHLYFYWYRQILGQKVEFLVSFYNNEISEKSEIFDDQFSVERPDGSNFTLKIRSTKLEDSAMYFCASVSGEGYEQYFGPGTRLTVT.

This clone came up a few times. The V call is TRBV18, the J call TRBJ1-2, with 9 bases fitting TRBD1. The CDR3 spans 18 residues. Germline V gene data show CDR1 as KGHSH and CDR2 as LQKENI. J lost 0 bases, V lost 2 bases, and 10 bases had no gene match. The CDR3 DNA sequence: TGTGCCAGCTCACCATACCCAGGGACAGGGAGCTCTAACTATGGCTACACCTTC. Residues: CASSPYPGTGSSNYGYTF.

V is TRBV11-3 and J is TRBJ2-1, with TRBD1 matching over 7 bases. Trimming took 0 bases from V and 3 from J; bases not matched to a gene: 8. The germline gives CDR1 SGHNT, CDR2 YENEEA. This CDR3 has 17 residues. The CDR3 region is CASSLDPQGVFYNEQFF. CDR3 coding DNA: TGTGCCAGCAGCTTAGATCCGCAGGGGGTTTTCTACAATGAGCAGTTCTTC.

This clone turned up a few times. The chain employs TRBV5-3 and TRBJ1-5; perhaps TRBD1 as D (5 bases). TRBV5-3 is classed as an ORF, of uncertain function. V lost 3 bases and J lost 0, with 10 bases in between. This CDR3 is 15 amino acids long. The CDR3 DNA reads as TGTGCCAGAAGCTGGGGACGGCTTAGCAATCAGCCCCAGCATTTT. Translating gives CARSWGRLSNQPQHF.

This clone was counted a few times. This chain connects TRBV19 to TRBJ1-2; D not resolved. Germline CDR1 LNHDA, CDR2 SQIVND (reference sequence). V lost 5 bases and J lost 4, with 11 bases in between. The CDR3 has 13 residues. This CDR3 is CASSPRTAYGYTF. Written as DNA, the CDR3 is TGTGCCAGTAGTCCTCGGACGGCCTATGGCTACACCTTC. The full variable domain, completed using reference TRBV19 and TRBJ1-2, is DGGITQSPKYLFRKEGQNVTLSCEQNLNHDAMYWYRQDPGQGLRLIYYSQIVNDFQKGDIAEGYSVSREKKESFPLTVTSAQKNPTAFYLCASSPRTAYGYTFGSGTRLTVV.

The CDR3: CASSQAGGWYEQYF. The CDR3, as DNA: TGTGCCAGCAGCCAAGCGGGGGGCTGGTACGAGCAGTACTTC. The rearrangement links TRBV11-2 to TRBJ2-7; TRBD2 agrees at 9 bases. The germline CDR1 and CDR2 sequences are SGHAT and FQNNGV. The CDR3 spans 14 residues. Germline trimming cut 5 bases from V and 4 bases from J; bases unmatched to any gene: 6.

This clone was picked up a small number of times. This chain connects TRBV6-5 to TRBJ2-3; 11 nucleotides agree with TRBD2. This CDR3 spans 15 amino acids. Germline CDR1 reads MNHEY; CDR2 reads SVGAGI. V was clipped by 5 bases and J by 1 base; unmatched bases: 2. CDR3 nucleotide sequence: TGTGCCAGCAGTGCTAGCGGGAGGCGCACAGATACGCAGTATTTT. Protein: CASSASGRRTDTQYF.

This rearrangement joins TRBV27 to TRBJ2-7; possible D gene TRBD1, 6 bases. Between the trimmed V and J ends, which lost 3 bases and 2 bases, there was a span of 14 bases. The CDR3 is 15 amino acids. The germline gives CDR1 MNHEY, CDR2 SMNVEV (reference sequence). The CDR3 coding sequence is TGTGCCAGCAGTTTCACACCGACAGGCACCTACGAGCAGTACTTC. Translating it yields CASSFTPTGTYEQYF.

V and J are TRBV5-1 and TRBJ2-2, with D perhaps matching TRBD1 or TRBD2 (5 bases each). Germline CDR1 SGHRS, CDR2 YFSETQ. This CDR3 region has 19 residues. Trimming cost V 1 base and J 0 bases, with 19 bases left between them. Here the CDR3 reads CASSLRGAVGGSNTGELFF. DNA of the CDR3: TGCGCCAGCAGCTTGAGGGGCGCGGTTGGAGGTTCGAACACCGGGGAGCTGTTTTTT.

V gene TRBV6-6 combines with J gene TRBJ1-1; D is ambiguous. The CDR3 extends over 13 amino acids. V lost 4 bases to trimming and J lost 8 bases, with 14 bases between them. Germline CDR1 and CDR2: MNHNY and SVGAGI (reference sequence). CDR3 residues: CASSFTDGGEAFF. CDR3 DNA sequence: TGTGCCAGCAGTTTCACCGACGGAGGAGAAGCTTTCTTT.

The chain has TRBV7-6 and TRBJ2-5; 10 nucleotides match TRBD2. The germline V gene has CDR1 SGHVS and CDR2 FNYEAQ. The length of the CDR3 is 21 residues. Trimming took 1 base from V and 4 from J; bases not matched to a gene: 21. In DNA form, the CDR3 reads TGTGCCAGCAGCTTAGTCGTCAGACCAATAGCGGGGGGCCGGACCGCAGAGACCCAGTACTTC. It yields the protein CASSLVVRPIAGGRTAETQYF.

V usage is TRBV7-9 and J usage is TRBJ1-2, with D uncertain. Trimming shortened V by 7 bases and J by 2 bases, and 17 bases separated the two germline ends. Germline CDR1 reads SEHNR; CDR2 reads FQNEAQ (reference sequence). This CDR3 has 15 residues. The CDR3 bases are TGTGCCAGCAATCCCCCTAGCGGAGTGAACTATGGCTACACCTTC. Encoded protein: CASNPPSGVNYGYTF.

This clone appeared a single time. Germline and junction disagree at one end, which may indicate a read error. In the same sample, other DNA sequences code for this CDR3. The V and J genes are TRBV30 and TRBJ2-5, with 10 bases aligning to TRBD2. From germline, CDR1 is GTSNPN and CDR2 SVGIG (reference sequence). This CDR3 contains 15 residues. The CDR3 coding sequence is TGTGCCTGGAGTGGTGGACTAGCGGTCCAAGAAACCCAGTACTTC. It specifies CAWSGGLAVQETQYF.

This chain links TRBV4-1 with TRBJ1-2; D not certain. The germline V gene encodes CDR1 MGHRA and CDR2 YSYEKL. Trimming took off 1 base at V and 4 bases at J, with 22 bases between the two ends. CDR3 length: 18 residues. The CDR3 region is CASSQVLIRGSQLYGYTF. The CDR3 DNA is TGCGCCAGCAGCCAAGTTCTCATCCGCGGGTCACAGCTCTATGGCTACACCTTC.

This clone was seen just once. The rearrangement joins TRBV7-6 to TRBJ2-3; tentatively, D is TRBD2 (6 bases). There are 15 residues in the CDR3. The V and J ends lost 1 base and 5 bases respectively, with 13 bases between them. Germline lookup yields CDR1 SGHVS and CDR2 FNYEAQ. This CDR3 is CASSLGGAGIDTQYF. The CDR3 bases are TGTGCCAGCAGCTTAGGCGGGGCCGGGATAGATACGCAGTATTTT.

The DNA of the CDR3 is TGTGCCAGCAGCCAAGCCGGGCCCCTAAGAGCCCAAGAGACCCAGTACTTC. This gives the protein CASSQAGPLRAQETQYF. This sequence joins TRBV14 and TRBJ2-5, with D unresolved. Trimming shortened V by 1 base and J by 1 base, and 16 bases separated the two germline ends. This CDR3 is built from 17 residues. Germline V gene sequence: CDR1 SGHDN, CDR2 FVKESK.

The chain uses TRBV27 and TRBJ1-2, with D tentatively TRBD1 (5 bases). Trimming shortened V by 4 bases and J by 0 bases, and 9 bases separated the two germline ends. This CDR3 has 14 residues. Germline V gene sequence: CDR1 MNHEY, CDR2 SMNVEV (reference sequence). The CDR3, as DNA: TGTGCCAGCAGTTGGGACGGTACTAACTATGGCTACACCTTC. Residues: CASSWDGTNYGYTF.

The chain links TRBV27 to TRBJ2-1; possible D gene TRBD1, 5 bases. V lost 3 bases to trimming and J lost 6 bases, with 15 bases between them. Germline V lookup: CDR1 MNHEY, CDR2 SMNVEV (reference sequence). This CDR3 has 15 amino acids. The CDR3 bases are TGTGCCAGCAGTTTTGGCAGGGCCCTGATCAATGAGCAGTTCTTC. This translates into CASSFGRALINEQFF.

J is TRBJ2-1 and V is TRBV4-1; 8 bases line up with TRBD2. CDR3 length: 16 amino acids. V shed 0 bases, J shed 5 bases, and the junction held 6 bases outside the gene matches. In germline, CDR1 is MGHRA, CDR2 YSYEKL. The CDR3 sequence is CASSQDSAGGNNEQFF. CDR3 bases: TGCGCCAGCAGCCAAGATAGCGCGGGGGGAAACAATGAGCAGTTCTTC.

The chain recombines TRBV4-1 with TRBJ2-1; D gene ambiguous. Germline CDR1 and CDR2: MGHRA and YSYEKL. The CDR3 runs to 16 residues. The V and J ends lost 1 base and 0 bases respectively, with 10 bases between them. This chain's CDR3 is CASSQVDIVSYNEQFF. CDR3 nucleotides: TGCGCCAGCAGCCAAGTAGATATTGTCTCCTACAATGAGCAGTTCTTC.

This clone has only a few counts. The J gene is TRBJ1-5, the V gene TRBV18; TRBD1 agrees at 10 bases. With 8 bases clipped from V and 2 bases from J, the junction kept 9 bases outside the gene matches. The CDR3 runs to 16 residues. Germline values: CDR1 KGHSH, CDR2 LQKENI. The CDR3 region is CASTKTGTGGNQPQHF. The CDR3, as DNA: TGTGCCAGCACTAAAACGGGGACAGGGGGCAATCAGCCCCAGCATTTT.

This chain links TRBV7-2 with TRBJ2-3; D ambiguous. The CDR3 totals 15 residues. V shed 2 bases and J shed 1 base, with 10 bases lying between them. Germline-derived CDR1 and CDR2 are SGHTA and FQGNSA. The chain's CDR3 is CASSLRPLGTDTQYF. The CDR3 nucleotides are TGTGCCAGCAGCTTACGACCCCTGGGCACAGATACGCAGTATTTT.

This chain connects TRBV2 to TRBJ2-7; D is undetermined. Trimming removed 6 bases at V and 3 bases at J, with 18 bases between. Germline lookup yields CDR1 SNHLY and CDR2 FYNNEI. CDR3 length: 15 residues. The CDR3 region has the DNA TGTGCCAGCAGGGGAAAGTCGGCCCTAATCTACGAGCAGTACTTC. Translating gives CASRGKSALIYEQYF.

This sequence joins TRBV29-1 and TRBJ1-2; TRBD1 agrees at 7 bases. Germline-derived CDR1 and CDR2 are SQVTM and ANQGSEA. The CDR3 contains 15 residues. V lost 3 bases, J lost 0 bases, and 7 bases stayed unmatched. CDR3 DNA: TGCAGCGTTGATGTCGGACAGGCTACTAACTATGGCTACACCTTC. Translating it yields CSVDVGQATNYGYTF. Complete variable domain (other parts from reference TRBV29-1 and TRBJ1-2): SAVISQKPSRDICQRGTSLTIQCQVDSQVTMMFWYRQQPGQSLTLIATANQGSEATYESGFVIDKFPISRPNLTFSTLTVSNMSPEDSSIYLCSVDVGQATNYGYTFGSGTRLTVV.

The chain combines TRBV6-1 with TRBJ1-4; D is possibly TRBD1 (6 bases). The ends were cut back, 8 bases at V and 8 bases at J, with 15 bases in the middle. The CDR3 sequence is 13 residues long. From germline, CDR1 is MNHNS and CDR2 SASEGT. The CDR3 loop reads CASQGTFKEKLFF. The CDR3 nucleotides are TGTGCCAGCCAGGGGACCTTTAAAGAAAAACTGTTTTTT.